This T cell receptor (beta chain) was sequenced for a study of radiotherapy plus CTLA-4 blockade in lung cancer. Study-level findings and limits: After radiotherapy and ipilimumab, tumor-derived clones expanded in peripheral blood.

Details on this clone: Its antigen remains unidentified.

The method was immunoSEQ multiplex PCR; TCRdb's version includes in-frame clones alone and lacks a portion of them. This sample has roughly 66,000 clones; approximately 80% occur once, and the top ten carry roughly 3.9%. The CDR3 totals 15 residues. The V gene lost 0 bases and the J gene lost 1 base, with 9 bases spanning the gap. Germline V lookup: CDR1 SGHAT, CDR2 FQNNGV. The sample was peripheral blood, taken from a patient treated with radiotherapy plus ipilimumab. The clonotype originates from a human donor with non-small cell lung cancer who had a partial response to radiotherapy plus ipilimumab. This sequence joins TRBV11-2 and TRBJ1-2; D gene ambiguous. CDR3 nucleotides: TGTGCCAGCAGCTTAGACGGAGCTAGTAACTATGGCTACACCTTC. Protein: CASSLDGASNYGYTF.